These 29 T cell receptor beta chains came from one sample sequenced in a study of blood T cells in healthy people across ages. Alongside a J-beta primer mix, a sample-barcoded 5' primer served in a second PCR lasting about 6 to 12 cycles. TCRdb fed the 5' RACE reads into MiXCR, producing one record per CDR3 protein. This repertoire shows 1.5 million to 2 million distinct CDR3 sequences, 28% found once; its top ten account for about 8%. The sequenced material came from blood. All receptors come from a woman in her twenties or thirties in good health.

This clonotype was seen only a few times. This rearrangement joins TRBV6-5 to TRBJ1-2; 8 positions match TRBD1. CDR3 size: 17 residues. Germline CDR1 MNHEY, CDR2 SVGAGI. J was trimmed by 4 bases and V by 8 bases; bases with no gene match: 18. The CDR3 coding sequence is TGTGCCAGCGTTTACCGTCCCAGGGGGCAGAAAGGCTATGGCTACACCTTC. Its protein is CASVYRPRGQKGYGYTF.

This clonotype was seen more than once but under ten times. The CDR3 protein is CSAREGGHEQYF. DNA of the CDR3: TGCAGTGCTAGGGAAGGGGGTCACGAGCAGTACTTC. This chain joins TRBV20-1 and TRBJ2-7; possibly TRBD1 for D (6 bases). Deletions cut 3 bases from V and 5 bases from J, with 11 bases between. Germline-derived CDR1 and CDR2 are DFQATT and SNEGSKA (reference sequence). This CDR3 contains 12 residues.

In DNA, the CDR3 is TGCAGTGCTCGAGTGGGACTAGCTACCGATACGCAGTATTTT. It is translated as CSARVGLATDTQYF. The chain uses TRBV20-1 and TRBJ2-3, with 9 bases aligning to TRBD2. The V segment lost 5 bases and the J segment 6 bases; nucleotides outside the gene matches: 9. This CDR3 is built from 14 residues. Germline CDR1 DFQATT, CDR2 SNEGSKA (reference sequence).

This clonotype was recorded many times. This chain uses TRBV12-3 or TRBV12-4 with TRBJ1-1, with no clear D. The CDR3 spans 14 residues. Deletions cut 0 bases from V and 2 bases from J, with 7 bases between. The CDR3 region is CASSLAPVNTEAFF. CDR3 nucleotides: TGTGCCAGCAGTTTAGCGCCAGTTAACACTGAAGCTTTCTTT.

Notes on this clonotype: A much bigger clone sits one base away, suggesting this may be a read error. The chain uses TRBV29-1 and TRBJ2-7, with D tentatively TRBD2 (5 bases). CDR1 is SQVTM, CDR2 ANQGSEA, per germline. CDR3 length: 13 residues. The CDR3 DNA reads as TGCTGCGTTCGGAGGCCAGCCCCCTACGAGCAGTACTTC. Protein product: CCVRRPAPYEQYF.

The rearrangement links TRBV20-1 to TRBJ2-3, with 10 bases aligning to TRBD2. The CDR3 is 14 residues long. V gave up 2 bases and J gave up 14 bases; unmatched junction bases: 13. Germline lookup yields CDR1 DFQATT and CDR2 SNEGSKA (reference sequence). The CDR3 sequence is CSARQLAGTSTGYF. Here the CDR3 DNA reads TGCAGTGCTAGACAACTAGCGGGGACTTCAACCGGGTATTTT.

There are a few counts of this clonotype. J is TRBJ1-6 and V is TRBV2; 7 bases map to TRBD1. Trimming removed 5 bases from V and 8 bases from J; junction bases left unmatched: 6. The CDR3 covers 14 residues. Germline loops: CDR1 SNHLY, CDR2 FYNNEI. The CDR3: CASSPGQWDSPLHF. The CDR3 nucleotides read TGTGCCAGCAGTCCGGGACAGTGGGATTCACCCCTCCACTTT. Full variable domain (outside the CDR3, taken from reference TRBV2 and TRBJ1-6): EPEVTQTPSHQVTQMGQEVILRCVPISNHLYFYWYRQILGQKVEFLVSFYNNEISEKSEIFDDQFSVERPDGSNFTLKIRSTKLEDSAMYFCASSPGQWDSPLHFGNGTRLTVT.

This rearrangement joins TRBV6-5 to TRBJ1-5; D possibly corresponds to TRBD1 (6 bases). The ends were cut back, 4 bases at V and 9 bases at J, with 13 bases in the middle. The CDR3 is 13 amino acids. Germline V lookup: CDR1 MNHEY, CDR2 SVGAGI. In DNA form, the CDR3 reads TGTGCCAGCAGTTCGACCACAGGGAGGCCCCAGCATTTT. The encoded protein is CASSSTTGRPQHF.

This chain links TRBV2 with TRBJ2-3, with 12 nucleotides matching TRBD2. Germline trimming cut 6 bases from V and 3 bases from J; bases unmatched to any gene: 10. The length of the CDR3 is 17 residues. The germline gives CDR1 SNHLY, CDR2 FYNNEI. Here the CDR3 reads CASSDTKLAGGTDTQYF. The CDR3 bases are TGTGCCAGCAGCGATACTAAACTAGCGGGAGGAACAGATACGCAGTATTTT.

Only a few counts were recorded for this clonotype. The rearrangement uses TRBV5-5 and TRBJ2-2; D is possibly TRBD1 (5 bases). Deletions cut 1 base from V and 4 bases from J, with 14 bases between. There are 16 residues in the CDR3. Germline V CDR1 and CDR2: SGHKS, YYEKEE (reference sequence). CDR3 residues: CASSLSIQGFTGELFF. In DNA, the CDR3 is TGTGCCAGCAGCTTGAGTATTCAGGGATTCACCGGGGAGCTGTTTTTT.

The rearrangement links TRBV4-2 to TRBJ1-2; unclear D gene. V was clipped by 1 base and J by 6 bases, with 9 bases between them. Germline CDR1 reads LGHNA; CDR2 reads YNFKEQ. The CDR3 consists of 13 residues. The CDR3 reads CASSQVVRDGYTF. The CDR3 region has the DNA TGTGCCAGCAGCCAAGTAGTAAGAGATGGCTACACCTTC.

This clonotype was counted many times. The chain recombines TRBV20-1 with TRBJ1-2; D might be TRBD1 (6 bases). The V end was cut by 0 bases, the J end by 4 bases, with 21 bases between. The CDR3 runs to 17 residues. CDR1 and CDR2 (germline): DFQATT, SNEGSKA (reference sequence). CDR3 in DNA: TGCAGTGCTAGAGAACCTTCGGGGTCCAGGGGATCCTATGGCTACACCTTC. This gives the protein CSAREPSGSRGSYGYTF.

Concerning this clonotype itself: A much larger clone differs from this one at a single base, so this may be a read error. The genes are TRBV29-1 and TRBJ2-5; the D is unclear. Germline CDR1 reads SQVTM; CDR2 reads ANQGSEA. The CDR3 sequence is 12 residues long. V shed 3 bases and J shed 13 bases, with 18 bases lying between them. Written as DNA, the CDR3 is TGCAGCGTTGAGCACGGCTTTGACGAGCGGTACTTC. Translated: CSVEHGFDERYF.

The J gene is TRBJ1-1, the V gene TRBV6-2 or TRBV6-3; no clear D. CDR1 and CDR2 from the germline V gene are MNHEY and SVGEGT. V was trimmed by 6 bases and J by 6 bases, leaving 17 bases between them. This CDR3 has 14 residues. The CDR3 region has the DNA TGTGCCAGCAGCCGACGGGAAGGCGGCTCTGAAGCTTTCTTT. Protein sequence: CASSRREGGSEAFF.

This clonotype was counted a few times. The rearrangement uses TRBV20-1 and TRBJ1-1; 12 bases are shared with TRBD1. Germline CDR1 DFQATT, CDR2 SNEGSKA (reference sequence). The CDR3 loop spans 16 amino acids. The junction had 5 bases not matched to a gene; V was cut back by 3 bases and J by 0 bases. CDR3 nucleotide sequence: TGCAGTGCTAGTGTGGGACAGGGGGCAGTGAACACTGAAGCTTTCTTT. Amino acid sequence: CSASVGQGAVNTEAFF.

Concerning this clonotype itself: A read error is possible here, since a much larger clone lies one base away. The rearrangement joins TRBV7-2 to TRBJ2-5; 9 nucleotides agree with TRBD2. The CDR3 extends over 17 amino acids. From germline, CDR1 is SGHTA and CDR2 FQGNSA. Trimming at V came to 1 base and at J to 2 bases, leaving 8 bases not matched to a gene. DNA of the CDR3: TGTGCCAGCAGCTTAGTGTTCTCAGCGGGAGGACAAGAGACCCAGTACTTC. Protein sequence: CASSLVFSAGGQETQYF.

The chain joins TRBV9 to TRBJ2-7; a weak D match, TRBD2 (6 bases). The CDR3 sequence is 15 residues long. Germline CDR1 reads SGDLS; CDR2 reads YYNGEE. V lost 4 bases, J lost 0 bases, and 14 bases lay in between. The CDR3 region is CASSPRDGSSYEQYF. The CDR3, as DNA: TGTGCCAGCAGCCCCCGGGACGGGAGCTCCTACGAGCAGTACTTC.

The table lists this clonotype with many counts. The chain recombines TRBV10-3 with TRBJ2-1; D may match TRBD1 or TRBD2 (5 bases each). Germline V gives CDR1 ENHRY, CDR2 SYGVKD. This CDR3 has 17 amino acids. Between the trimmed V and J ends, which lost 0 bases and 2 bases, there was a span of 14 bases. The CDR3 nucleotides read TGTGCCATCAGTGAGTCTGGGGGAGTGGCGACCTACAATGAGCAGTTCTTC. Protein sequence: CAISESGGVATYNEQFF.

In the case of this clonotype: One junction end disagrees with the germline gene, perhaps due to a read error. The chain is built from TRBV6-5 and TRBJ2-1, with a possible D match to TRBD1 (6 bases). The germline gives CDR1 MNHEY, CDR2 SVGAGI. The CDR3 is 15 amino acids. This CDR3 is CACSYRDKLYNEQFF. CDR3 bases: TGTGCCTGCAGTTACCGGGACAAACTGTACAATGAGCAGTTCTTC.

This clonotype has ten or more counts. The V gene is TRBV20-1, the J gene TRBJ2-1; D unclear. Germline V gene sequence: CDR1 DFQATT, CDR2 SNEGSKA (reference sequence). With 6 bases removed from V and 0 bases from J, the gap between germline ends came to 12 bases. CDR3 length equals 14 residues. CDR3 protein: CSAPGLVSYNEQFF. CDR3 nucleotides: TGCAGTGCGCCCGGGCTTGTCTCCTACAATGAGCAGTTCTTC.

This sequence joins TRBV19 and TRBJ2-3, with D possibly TRBD1 on 5 matching bases. This CDR3 is 15 amino acids long. Looked up from germline, CDR1 is LNHDA and CDR2 is SQIVND (reference sequence). V shed 5 bases and J shed 0 bases, with 12 bases lying between them. CDR3 loop: CASSPGIPSTDTQYF. CDR3 bases: TGTGCCAGTAGTCCAGGGATCCCTAGCACAGATACGCAGTATTTT.

This clonotype appeared a few times. One junction end disagrees with the germline gene, perhaps due to a read error. V is TRBV6-6 and J is TRBJ1-6; tentative D call: TRBD1 (5 bases). Looked up from germline, CDR1 is MNHNY and CDR2 is SVGAGI (reference sequence). This CDR3 is built from 17 residues. The CDR3, as DNA: TGTGCCAGCAGTTCCCTGGCGGCCGGGGGAACACGTTCACCCCCCCACTTT. Amino acid sequence: CASSSLAAGGTRSPPHF.

This clonotype has only a few counts. The chain employs TRBV28 and TRBJ1-2; D call uncertain. The CDR3 runs 13 residues. V lost 8 bases, J lost 6 bases, and 16 bases lay in between. Germline values: CDR1 MDHEN, CDR2 SYDVKM. DNA of the CDR3: TGTGCCAGCCGTCCTCGGCCCGGAGATGGCTACACCTTC. Translated, it gives CASRPRPGDGYTF.

This rearrangement joins TRBV5-1 to TRBJ2-7, with D perhaps matching TRBD1 or TRBD2 (6 bases each). The J call may be wrong; the DNA end is better matched by TRBJ2-5. The CDR3 is 14 residues long. Per germline, CDR1 SGHRS and CDR2 YFSETQ. As DNA, the CDR3 is TGCGCCAGCGGCCTGATGGGGGGCGGCGAGACCCAGTACTTC. It yields the protein CASGLMGGGETQYF.

This clonotype showed up just once. The genes are TRBV2 and TRBJ2-1; 11 bases line up with TRBD2. The end of the DNA is better explained by TRBJ2-7, so the J call may be wrong. The CDR3 loop spans 19 amino acids. From germline, CDR1 is SNHLY and CDR2 FYNNEI. The CDR3 here is CASRDLTGLAGGPYNEQYF. The CDR3 DNA reads as TGTGCCAGCAGGGACCTAACCGGGCTAGCGGGAGGCCCCTACAATGAGCAGTACTTC.

This clonotype was seen a few times. V gene TRBV20-1 combines with J gene TRBJ2-3; TRBD2 matches 7 bases. The J segment lost 1 base and the V segment lost 6 bases, leaving 7 bases of the junction unmatched. There are 14 residues in the CDR3. Per the germline V gene, CDR1 is DFQATT and CDR2 is SNEGSKA (reference sequence). The CDR3 region is CSAKSGVGTDTQYF. CDR3 nucleotides: TGCAGTGCAAAGAGCGGGGTGGGCACAGATACGCAGTATTTT.

In this sample, this clonotype turned up a few times. V usage is TRBV11-2 and J usage is TRBJ2-3; a possible D gene is TRBD2 (6 bases). The CDR3 totals 17 residues. V lost 4 bases and J 0 bases, leaving 17 bases between the germline ends. CDR1 is SGHAT and CDR2 is FQNNGV in the germline V gene. CDR3 residues: CASSSVFSGPSTDTQYF. CDR3 sequence (DNA): TGTGCCAGCAGCTCAGTCTTTAGCGGCCCTAGCACAGATACGCAGTATTTT.

To note about this clonotype: This may come from a read error, since a much larger clone is one base off. The chain employs TRBV4-3 and TRBJ2-5; D unresolved. The tail of the sequence fits TRBJ2-7 better, so the J call may be wrong. Germline V gives CDR1 LGHNA, CDR2 YSLEER. CDR3 length equals 17 residues. This CDR3 reads CVSSQDRRLGHGYEQYF. As DNA, the CDR3 is TGCGTCAGCAGCCAAGATCGGAGACTGGGCCATGGGTACGAGCAGTACTTC.

Concerning this clonotype itself: One junction end does not reproduce the germline sequence, and a read error may be involved. The chain carries TRBV5-1 and TRBJ2-1; D is uncertain. The CDR3 extends over 14 amino acids. Germline V gene data show CDR1 as SGHRS and CDR2 as YFSETQ. The CDR3 here is CASSLSRAYNGQFF. Written as DNA, the CDR3 is TGCGCCAGCAGCTTGAGTAGGGCCTACAATGGGCAGTTCTTC.